Below are 15 T cell receptor beta chains sequenced from a single sample in a study of T-cell reconstitution after alpha-beta-depleted transplantation in children. Preparation of the TCRbeta library was carried out with unique molecular identifiers. TCRdb called the PCR reads again in MiXCR, with one record for every CDR3 protein. The sample holds about 610,000 distinct CDR3 sequences, 8% to 11% seen once. The sample here was PBMCs from the stem cell graft donor, taken from the stem cell graft. Receptors originate from a human donor who donated a stem cell graft to a child with acute myeloid leukemia.

The rearrangement joins TRBV20-1 to TRBJ2-1; 9 nucleotides agree with TRBD1. V was clipped by 5 bases and J by 3 bases; unmatched bases: 5. Germline CDR1 and CDR2: DFQATT and SNEGSKA (reference sequence). The CDR3 spans 14 residues. The CDR3 reads CSALGTGFYNEQFF. In DNA, the CDR3 is TGCAGTGCTCTAGGGACAGGGTTCTACAATGAGCAGTTCTTC.

This clonotype has only a few counts. The chain uses TRBV18 and TRBJ2-7; 9 bases are a match to TRBD2. V shed 5 bases, J shed 5 bases, and the junction held 4 bases outside the gene matches. Germline V gene lookup returns CDR1 KGHSH and CDR2 LQKENI. This CDR3 has 13 residues. The CDR3 loop reads CASSISGSHEQYF. The CDR3 DNA reads TGTGCCAGCTCAATTAGCGGGAGCCACGAGCAGTACTTC.

The chain carries TRBV29-1 and TRBJ2-1, with D tentatively TRBD2 (6 bases). With 4 bases removed from V and 12 bases from J, the gap between germline ends came to 13 bases. This CDR3 spans 11 amino acids. Germline-derived CDR1 and CDR2 are SQVTM and ANQGSEA. CDR3 sequence: CSVGSGVGQFF. CDR3 coding DNA: TGCAGCGTTGGCTCGGGGGTTGGGCAGTTCTTC.

In nucleotides, the CDR3 is TGTGCCAGCAGCGCCCGACAGGGGGTAAAAGAGACCCAGTACTTC. Encoded protein: CASSARQGVKETQYF. The rearrangement links TRBV7-9 to TRBJ2-5; 9 bases match TRBD1. V shed 5 bases and J 3 bases; nucleotides not matched to a gene: 7. The CDR3 has 15 residues. Germline lookup yields CDR1 SEHNR and CDR2 FQNEAQ (reference sequence).

This clonotype was observed a handful of times. The V call is TRBV28, the J call TRBJ2-5; TRBD2 matches at 10 bases. Germline values: CDR1 MDHEN, CDR2 SYDVKM. V lost 11 bases, J lost 6 bases, and 9 bases stayed unmatched. The CDR3 totals 13 residues. CDR3 protein: CAAGTSGIKTQYF. The CDR3 DNA reads as TGTGCCGCGGGAACTAGCGGGATAAAGACCCAGTACTTC.

This clonotype was counted only a few times. This chain uses TRBV9 with TRBJ2-7; a weak D match, TRBD2 (6 bases). V lost 1 base, J lost 0 bases, and 14 bases lay in between. Germline V gives CDR1 SGDLS, CDR2 YYNGEE. This CDR3 region has 16 residues. The CDR3 loop reads CASSVPSGYSSYEQYF. CDR3 bases: TGTGCCAGCAGCGTACCAAGCGGGTACAGCTCCTACGAGCAGTACTTC. The full variable domain, in which reference TRBV9 and TRBJ2-7 provide the parts outside the CDR3, is DSGVTQTPKHLITATGQRVTLRCSPRSGDLSVYWYQQSLDQGLQFLIQYYNGEERAKGNILERFSAQQFPDLHSELNLSSLELGDSALYFCASSVPSGYSSYEQYFGPGTRLTVT.

This clonotype was seen only a few times. V usage is TRBV20-1 and J usage is TRBJ2-2; no clear D gene. The V gene's germline CDR1 is DFQATT and CDR2 SNEGSKA (reference sequence). Trimming cost V 2 bases and J 6 bases, with 10 bases left between them. CDR3 length: 13 amino acids. The CDR3 loop is CSARPPGAGELFF. The CDR3, as DNA: TGCAGTGCTAGACCTCCTGGGGCCGGGGAGCTGTTTTTT.

The chain has TRBV5-1 and TRBJ2-1; maybe TRBD2 (6 bases). The V gene's germline CDR1 is SGHRS and CDR2 YFSETQ. Trimming pared 1 base from V and 1 base from J, leaving 15 bases between. The CDR3 consists of 17 residues. CDR3 bases: TGCGCCAGCAGCTTGTCGAGTGGGACTGCATCCTACAATGAGCAGTTCTTC. Its protein product is CASSLSSGTASYNEQFF.

This clonotype appeared many times. The rearrangement joins TRBV27 to TRBJ1-1, with D possibly TRBD1 on 6 matching bases. The CDR3 sequence is 17 residues long. The germline CDR1 and CDR2 sequences are MNHEY and SMNVEV (reference sequence). V was clipped by 5 bases and J by 1 base, with 20 bases between them. The CDR3 is CASSPHTGLRPNTEAFF. The CDR3, as DNA: TGTGCCAGCAGTCCCCATACAGGGCTACGACCGAACACTGAAGCTTTCTTT.

The table lists this clonotype with a few counts. The chain combines TRBV10-3 with TRBJ1-5; the match to TRBD1 covers 8 bases. Germline V gives CDR1 ENHRY, CDR2 SYGVKD. J was trimmed by 4 bases and V by 10 bases; bases with no gene match: 9. The CDR3 extends over 14 amino acids. The CDR3 spells CATRQGLGNQPQHF. The CDR3 nucleotides read TGTGCCACCCGACAGGGGCTAGGGAATCAGCCCCAGCATTTT.

This clonotype was found a few times. In DNA, the CDR3 is TGTGCCAGCAGCTTATATTACGGACCCGATTACGAGCAGTACTTC. Protein sequence: CASSLYYGPDYEQYF. The chain couples TRBV7-8 to TRBJ2-7, with D uncertain. The CDR3 covers 15 residues. Germline V CDR1 and CDR2: SGHVS, FQNEAQ. Trimming stripped 2 bases from V and 4 bases from J, with 15 bases between.

The chain combines TRBV7-2 with TRBJ2-2; D is uncertain. The length of the CDR3 is 15 residues. The V gene lost 1 base and the J gene lost 6 bases, with 12 bases spanning the gap. The germline gives CDR1 SGHTA, CDR2 FQGNSA. Here the CDR3 DNA reads TGTGCCAGCAGCTTAGTCCTCGGGCCTCCCGGGGAGCTGTTTTTT. Encoded protein: CASSLVLGPPGELFF.

The genes are TRBV28 and TRBJ2-7; D is ambiguous. This CDR3 comprises 15 residues. With 3 bases removed from V and 7 bases from J, the gap between germline ends came to 19 bases. Per germline, CDR1 MDHEN and CDR2 SYDVKM. CDR3 sequence reads: CASSLKSRPPGEQYF. CDR3 bases: TGTGCCAGCAGTTTGAAGTCCCGGCCCCCGGGTGAGCAGTACTTC. The whole variable domain, remainder taken from reference TRBV28 and TRBJ2-7, is DVKVTQSSRYLVKRTGEKVFLECVQDMDHENMFWYRQDPGLGLRLIYFSYDVKMKEKGDIPEGYSVSREKKERFSLILESASTNQTSMYLCASSLKSRPPGEQYFGPGTRLTVT.

The chain employs TRBV5-6 and TRBJ2-1, with 11 positions matching TRBD1. The CDR3 is 15 residues long. V trimming: 4 bases; J trimming: 7 bases; junction bases outside the gene matches: 7. Germline CDR1 SGHDT, CDR2 YYEEEE. DNA for the CDR3: TGTGCCAGCAGCATCGGACAGGGGGCGTGGAATGAGCAGTTCTTC. Translating gives CASSIGQGAWNEQFF.

This clonotype was seen many times. This chain uses TRBV20-1 with TRBJ2-2, with 8 bases lining up with TRBD2. The CDR3 extends over 13 amino acids. V dropped 1 base and J dropped 6; count of bases not matched to a gene: 1. Germline CDR1 DFQATT, CDR2 SNEGSKA (reference sequence). DNA of the CDR3: TGCAGTGCTAGAGCGGGAGGGCCCGGGGAGCTGTTTTTT. It encodes CSARAGGPGELFF.